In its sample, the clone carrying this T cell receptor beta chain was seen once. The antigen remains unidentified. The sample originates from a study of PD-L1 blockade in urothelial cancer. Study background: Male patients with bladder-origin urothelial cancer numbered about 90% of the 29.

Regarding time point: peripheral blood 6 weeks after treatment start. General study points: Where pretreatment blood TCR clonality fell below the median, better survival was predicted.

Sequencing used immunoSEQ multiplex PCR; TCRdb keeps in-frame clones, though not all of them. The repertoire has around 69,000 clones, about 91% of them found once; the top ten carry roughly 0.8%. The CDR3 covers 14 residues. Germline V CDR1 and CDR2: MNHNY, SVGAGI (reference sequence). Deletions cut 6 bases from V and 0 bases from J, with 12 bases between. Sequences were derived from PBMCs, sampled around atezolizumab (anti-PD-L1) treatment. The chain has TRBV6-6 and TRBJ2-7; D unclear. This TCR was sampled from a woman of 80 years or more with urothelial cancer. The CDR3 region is CASRRVSVSYEQYF. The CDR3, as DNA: TGTGCCAGCAGACGTGTCAGTGTCTCCTACGAGCAGTACTTC.